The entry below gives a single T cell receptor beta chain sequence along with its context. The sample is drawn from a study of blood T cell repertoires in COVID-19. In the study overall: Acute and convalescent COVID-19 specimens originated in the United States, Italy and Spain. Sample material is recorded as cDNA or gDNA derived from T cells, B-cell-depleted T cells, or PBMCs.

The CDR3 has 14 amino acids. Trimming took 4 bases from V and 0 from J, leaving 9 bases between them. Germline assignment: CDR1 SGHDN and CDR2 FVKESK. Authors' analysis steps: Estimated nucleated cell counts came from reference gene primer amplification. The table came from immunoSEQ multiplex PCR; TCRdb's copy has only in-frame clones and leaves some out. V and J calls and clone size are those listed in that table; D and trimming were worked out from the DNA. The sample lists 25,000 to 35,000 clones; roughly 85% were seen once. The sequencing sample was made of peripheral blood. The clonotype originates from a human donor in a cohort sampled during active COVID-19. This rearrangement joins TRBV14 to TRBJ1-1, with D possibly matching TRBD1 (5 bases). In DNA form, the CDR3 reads TGTGCCAGCAGCCTTTCAGGGATGAACACTGAAGCTTTCTTT. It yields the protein CASSLSGMNTEAFF.